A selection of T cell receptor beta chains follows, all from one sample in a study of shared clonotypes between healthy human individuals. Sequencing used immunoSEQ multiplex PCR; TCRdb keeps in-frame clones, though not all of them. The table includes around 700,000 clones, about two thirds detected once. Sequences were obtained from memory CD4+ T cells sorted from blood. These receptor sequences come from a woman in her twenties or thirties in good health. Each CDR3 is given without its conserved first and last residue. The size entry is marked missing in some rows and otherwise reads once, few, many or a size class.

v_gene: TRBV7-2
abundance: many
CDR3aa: ASSSSSSAETQY

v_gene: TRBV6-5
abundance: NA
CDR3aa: ASSYSRETQY

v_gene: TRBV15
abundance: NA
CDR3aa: ATSSRRMRDRENTEAF

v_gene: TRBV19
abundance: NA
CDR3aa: ASSVDPGTRTYNEQF

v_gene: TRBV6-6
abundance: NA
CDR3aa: ASSYSFKNTGELF

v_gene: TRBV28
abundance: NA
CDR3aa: ASSYGTENYGYT

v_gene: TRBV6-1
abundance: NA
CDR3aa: ASSEAIYYEQY

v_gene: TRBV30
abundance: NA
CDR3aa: AWIPGHNNRETQY

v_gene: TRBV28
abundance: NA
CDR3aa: ASSLSRGIRNEKLF

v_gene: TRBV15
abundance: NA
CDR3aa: ATSRDVGTTGNTIY

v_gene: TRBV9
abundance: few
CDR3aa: ASSVRGGRDTDTQY

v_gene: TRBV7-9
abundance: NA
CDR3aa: ASPAAAYLNEKLF

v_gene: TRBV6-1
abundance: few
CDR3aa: ASSSPGTGKDEQY

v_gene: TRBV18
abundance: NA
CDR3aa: ASSPAFGWTGELF

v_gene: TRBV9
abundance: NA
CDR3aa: ASSVESTGELF

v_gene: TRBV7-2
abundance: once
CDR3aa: ASSSGQGKPSWDEQY

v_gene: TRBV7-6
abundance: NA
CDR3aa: ASSLYNTGELF

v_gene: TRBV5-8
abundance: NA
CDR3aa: ASSFQWTGELF

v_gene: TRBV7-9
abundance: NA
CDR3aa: ASSYRRAGGNLDTQY

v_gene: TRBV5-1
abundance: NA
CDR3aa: ASRGNAGMNTGELF

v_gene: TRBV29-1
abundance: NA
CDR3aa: SVVRGANTGELF

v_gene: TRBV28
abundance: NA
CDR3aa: ASSFRQGAKNIQY

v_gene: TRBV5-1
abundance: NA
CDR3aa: ASSLSGVSGANVLT

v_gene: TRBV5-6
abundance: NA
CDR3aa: ASSLSGAGEKLF

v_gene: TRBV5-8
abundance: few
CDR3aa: ASSPGLGRDEQF

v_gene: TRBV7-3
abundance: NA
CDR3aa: ASSFGGATEAF

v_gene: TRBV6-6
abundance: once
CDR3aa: ASSYSAQGKVGELF

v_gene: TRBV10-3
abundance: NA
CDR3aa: AISESQGIGEAF

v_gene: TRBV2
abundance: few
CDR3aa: ASSYGLLNTEAF

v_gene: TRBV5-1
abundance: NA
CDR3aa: ASRENTGELF

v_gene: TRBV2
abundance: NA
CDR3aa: ASSETAHSGANVLT

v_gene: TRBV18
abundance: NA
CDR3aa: ASSPTSYEQY

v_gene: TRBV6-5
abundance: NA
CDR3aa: ASSYPGGSYEQY